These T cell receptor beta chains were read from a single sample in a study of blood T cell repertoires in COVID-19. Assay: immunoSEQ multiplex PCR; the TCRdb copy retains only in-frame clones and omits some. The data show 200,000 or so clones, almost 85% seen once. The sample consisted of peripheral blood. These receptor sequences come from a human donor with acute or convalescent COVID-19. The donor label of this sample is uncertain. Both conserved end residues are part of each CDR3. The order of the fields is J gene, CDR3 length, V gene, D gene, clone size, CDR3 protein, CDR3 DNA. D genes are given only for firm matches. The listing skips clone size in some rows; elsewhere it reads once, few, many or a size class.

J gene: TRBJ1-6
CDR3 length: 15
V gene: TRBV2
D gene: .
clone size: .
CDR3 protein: CASTTGEGINSPLHF
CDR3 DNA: TGTGCCAGCACCACGGGGGAAGGGATTAATTCACCCCTCCACTTT

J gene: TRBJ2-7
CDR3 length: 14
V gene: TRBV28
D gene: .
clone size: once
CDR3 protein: CASTKKPGNYEQYF
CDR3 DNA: TGTGCCAGCACCAAGAAACCAGGGAACTACGAGCAGTACTTC

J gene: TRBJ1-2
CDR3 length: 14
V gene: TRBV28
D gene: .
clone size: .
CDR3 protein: CASSSPGVSYGYTF
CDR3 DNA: TGTGCCAGCAGTTCCCCGGGGGTGAGCTATGGCTACACCTTC

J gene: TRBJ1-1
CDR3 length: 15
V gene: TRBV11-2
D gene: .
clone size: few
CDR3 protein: CASTVGRGRRTEAFF
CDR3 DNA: TGTGCCAGCACGGTTGGGAGGGGGAGAAGGACTGAAGCTTTCTTT

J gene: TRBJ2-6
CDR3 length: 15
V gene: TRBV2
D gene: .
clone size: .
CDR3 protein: CASSASPLVANVLTF
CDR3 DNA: TGTGCCAGCAGTGCGTCCCCTCTTGTGGCCAACGTCCTGACTTTC

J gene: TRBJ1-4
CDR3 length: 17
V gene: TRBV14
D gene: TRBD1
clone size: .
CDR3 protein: CASSQEAGQVSNEKLFF
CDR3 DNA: TGTGCCAGCAGCCAAGAAGCAGGACAGGTAAGTAATGAAAAACTGTTTTTT

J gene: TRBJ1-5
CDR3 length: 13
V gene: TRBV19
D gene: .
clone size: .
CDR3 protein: CASSPAGGQPQHF
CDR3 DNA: TGTGCCAGTAGTCCGGCTGGCGGGCAGCCCCAGCATTTT

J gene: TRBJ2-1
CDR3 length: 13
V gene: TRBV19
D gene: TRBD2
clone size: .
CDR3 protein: CASSRTLANEQFF
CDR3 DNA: TGTGCCAGTAGTCGGACACTAGCGAATGAGCAGTTCTTC

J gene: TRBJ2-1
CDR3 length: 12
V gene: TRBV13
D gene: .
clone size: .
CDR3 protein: CASSLSRGEQFF
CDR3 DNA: TGTGCCAGCAGCTTGAGTCGGGGTGAGCAGTTCTTC

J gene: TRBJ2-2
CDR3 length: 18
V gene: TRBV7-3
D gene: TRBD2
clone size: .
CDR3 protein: CASSPYIGLAGATGELFF
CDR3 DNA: TGTGCCAGCAGCCCATACATCGGGTTAGCGGGAGCCACCGGGGAGCTGTTTTTT

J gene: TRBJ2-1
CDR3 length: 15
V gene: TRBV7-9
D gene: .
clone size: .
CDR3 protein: CASSHPGTRNNEQFF
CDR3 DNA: TGTGCCAGCAGCCATCCCGGGACTCGAAACAATGAGCAGTTCTTC

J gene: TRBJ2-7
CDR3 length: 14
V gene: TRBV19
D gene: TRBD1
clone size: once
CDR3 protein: CASSIDGTGVVQYF
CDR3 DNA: TGTGCCAGTAGTATAGATGGGACAGGGGTCGTGCAGTACTTC

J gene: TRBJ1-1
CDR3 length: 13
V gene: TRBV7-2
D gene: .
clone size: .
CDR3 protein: CASSVQRNTEAFF
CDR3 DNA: TGTGCCAGCAGCGTACAGAGGAACACTGAAGCTTTCTTT

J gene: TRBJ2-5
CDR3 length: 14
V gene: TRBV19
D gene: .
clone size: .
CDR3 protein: CASRMVNGGETQYF
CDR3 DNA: TGTGCCAGTAGGATGGTGAATGGAGGGGAGACCCAGTACTTC

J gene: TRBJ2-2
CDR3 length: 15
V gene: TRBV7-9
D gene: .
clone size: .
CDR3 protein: CASSLGTSSTGELFF
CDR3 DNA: TGTGCCAGCAGCTTAGGGACTTCTTCCACCGGGGAGCTGTTTTTT

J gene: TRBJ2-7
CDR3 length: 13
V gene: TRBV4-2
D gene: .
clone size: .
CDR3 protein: CASSQEGPYEQYF
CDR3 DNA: TGTGCCAGCAGCCAAGAGGGCCCATACGAGCAGTACTTC

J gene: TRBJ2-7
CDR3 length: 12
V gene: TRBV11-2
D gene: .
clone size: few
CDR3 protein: CASSPAGVEQYF
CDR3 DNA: TGTGCCAGCAGCCCTGCAGGGGTCGAGCAGTACTTC

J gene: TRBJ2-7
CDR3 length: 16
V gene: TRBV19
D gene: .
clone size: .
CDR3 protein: CASSTKTGQPHYEQYF
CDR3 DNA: TGTGCCAGTAGTACGAAGACGGGACAACCACACTACGAGCAGTACTTC

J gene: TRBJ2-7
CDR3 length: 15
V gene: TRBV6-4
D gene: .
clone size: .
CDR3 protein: CASSLHPAGSYEQYF
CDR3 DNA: TGTGCCAGCAGCCTTCATCCGGCGGGCTCCTACGAGCAGTACTTC

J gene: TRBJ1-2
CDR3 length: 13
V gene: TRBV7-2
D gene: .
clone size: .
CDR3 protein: CASSLSLNYGYTF
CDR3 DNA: TGTGCCAGCAGCTTATCTCTTAACTATGGCTACACCTTC

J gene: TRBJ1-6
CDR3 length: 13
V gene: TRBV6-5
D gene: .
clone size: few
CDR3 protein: CASSSAGNSPLHF
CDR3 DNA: TGTGCCAGCAGTTCTGCGGGGAATTCACCCCTCCACTTT

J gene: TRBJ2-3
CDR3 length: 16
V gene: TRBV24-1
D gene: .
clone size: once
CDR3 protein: CATSDSQGGPGGTQYF
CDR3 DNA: TGTGCCACCAGTGATTCACAGGGGGGGCCCGGGGGTACGCAGTATTTT

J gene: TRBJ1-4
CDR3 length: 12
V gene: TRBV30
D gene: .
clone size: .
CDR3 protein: CAWSRFNEKLFF
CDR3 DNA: TGTGCCTGGAGCAGATTTAATGAAAAACTGTTTTTT

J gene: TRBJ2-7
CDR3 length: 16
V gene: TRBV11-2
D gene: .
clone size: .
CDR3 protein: CASSLVAGWGRYEQYF
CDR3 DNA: TGTGCCAGCAGCTTAGTAGCCGGGTGGGGGCGCTACGAGCAGTACTTC

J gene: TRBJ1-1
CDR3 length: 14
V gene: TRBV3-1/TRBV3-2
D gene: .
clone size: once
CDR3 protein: CASSQMSMNTEAFF
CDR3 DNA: TGTGCCAGCAGCCAGATGAGTATGAACACTGAAGCTTTCTTT

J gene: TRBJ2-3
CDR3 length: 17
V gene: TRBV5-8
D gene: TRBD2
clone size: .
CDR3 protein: CASSRGISSGGGDTQYF
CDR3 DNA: TGTGCCAGCAGCCGCGGGATTTCTAGCGGGGGGGGAGATACGCAGTATTTT

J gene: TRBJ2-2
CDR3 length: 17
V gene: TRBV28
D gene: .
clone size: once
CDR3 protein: CASSSPRPGGNTGELFF
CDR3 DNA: TGTGCCAGCAGTTCTCCCCGCCCCGGGGGAAACACCGGGGAGCTGTTTTTT

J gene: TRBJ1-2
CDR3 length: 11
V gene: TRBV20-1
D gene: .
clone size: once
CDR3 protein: CSHRRLYGYTF
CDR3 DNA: TGCAGTCACAGGAGACTCTATGGCTACACCTTC

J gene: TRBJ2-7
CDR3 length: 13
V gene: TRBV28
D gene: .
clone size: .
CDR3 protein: CASLGTPRYEQYF
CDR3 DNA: TGTGCCAGCCTTGGGACACCTCGATACGAGCAGTACTTC

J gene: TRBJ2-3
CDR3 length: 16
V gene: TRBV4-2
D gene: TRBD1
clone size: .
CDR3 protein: CASSQDRQGAKDTQYF
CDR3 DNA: TGTGCCAGCAGCCAAGATCGCCAGGGGGCAAAAGATACGCAGTATTTT

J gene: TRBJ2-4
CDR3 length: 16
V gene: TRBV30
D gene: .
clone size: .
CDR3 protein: CAWSVIGDLAKNIQYF
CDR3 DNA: TGTGCCTGGAGTGTAATTGGAGATCTAGCCAAAAACATTCAGTACTTC

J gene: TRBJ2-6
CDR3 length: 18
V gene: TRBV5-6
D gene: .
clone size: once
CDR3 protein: CASSALQGGSSGANVLTF
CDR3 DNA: TGTGCCAGCAGCGCCTTACAGGGGGGGAGCTCTGGGGCCAACGTCCTGACTTTC

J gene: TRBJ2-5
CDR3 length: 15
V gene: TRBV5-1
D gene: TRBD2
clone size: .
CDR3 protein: CASSLGSGRQETQYF
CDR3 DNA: TGCGCCAGCAGCTTGGGCAGCGGGAGGCAAGAGACCCAGTACTTC

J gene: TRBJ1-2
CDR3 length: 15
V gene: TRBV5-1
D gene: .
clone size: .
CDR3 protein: CASSLEGGQSYGYTF
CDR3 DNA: TGCGCCAGCAGCTTGGAGGGGGGGCAGTCGTATGGCTACACCTTC

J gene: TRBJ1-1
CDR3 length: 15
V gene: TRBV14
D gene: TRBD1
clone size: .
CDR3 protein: CASSQDAGGNTEAFF
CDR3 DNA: TGTGCCAGCAGCCAAGACGCAGGGGGGAACACTGAAGCTTTCTTT

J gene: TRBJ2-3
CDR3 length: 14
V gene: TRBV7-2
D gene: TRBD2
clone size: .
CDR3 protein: CASSFTSGTDTQYF
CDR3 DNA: TGTGCCAGCAGCTTTACTAGCGGAACAGATACGCAGTATTTT

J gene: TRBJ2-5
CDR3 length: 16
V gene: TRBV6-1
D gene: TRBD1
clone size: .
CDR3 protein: CASSERGTGEVETQYF
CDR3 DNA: TGTGCCAGCAGTGAACGCGGGACAGGGGAGGTTGAGACCCAGTACTTC

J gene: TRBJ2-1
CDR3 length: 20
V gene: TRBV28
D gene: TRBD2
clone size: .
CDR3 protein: CASSSRLAGGWSGSYNEQFF
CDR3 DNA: TGTGCCAGCAGTTCCAGACTAGCGGGAGGGTGGAGTGGCTCCTACAATGAGCAGTTCTTC

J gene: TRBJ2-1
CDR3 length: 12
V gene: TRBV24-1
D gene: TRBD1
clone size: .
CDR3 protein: CATKDRAGEQFF
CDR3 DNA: TGTGCCACCAAGGACAGGGCGGGTGAGCAGTTCTTC

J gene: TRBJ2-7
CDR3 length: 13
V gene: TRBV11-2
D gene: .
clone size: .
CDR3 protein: CASSTGQANEQYF
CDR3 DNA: TGTGCCAGCAGCACGGGACAAGCCAACGAGCAGTACTTC

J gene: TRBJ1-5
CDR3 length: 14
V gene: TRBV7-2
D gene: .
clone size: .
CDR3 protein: CASSSGQSNQPQHF
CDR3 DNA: TGTGCCAGCAGCTCCGGACAGAGTAATCAGCCCCAGCATTTT

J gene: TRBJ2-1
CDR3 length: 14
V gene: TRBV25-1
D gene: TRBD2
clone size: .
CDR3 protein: CASISSGVRGEQFF
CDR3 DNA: TGTGCCAGCATCTCTAGCGGAGTGCGGGGTGAGCAGTTCTTC

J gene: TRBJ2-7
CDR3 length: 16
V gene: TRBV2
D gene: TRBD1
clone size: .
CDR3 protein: CASRPMTGVISYEQYF
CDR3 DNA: TGTGCCAGCAGACCGATGACAGGGGTCATCTCCTACGAGCAGTACTTC

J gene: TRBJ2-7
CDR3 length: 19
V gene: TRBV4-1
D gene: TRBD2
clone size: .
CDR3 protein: CASSQAIVTSGTNFYEQYF
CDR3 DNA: TGCGCCAGCAGCCAAGCAATTGTGACTAGCGGGACTAACTTCTACGAGCAGTACTTC

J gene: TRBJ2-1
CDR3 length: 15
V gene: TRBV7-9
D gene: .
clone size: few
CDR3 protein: CASSLWQGGQNEQFF
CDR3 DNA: TGTGCCAGCAGCTTATGGCAGGGAGGTCAAAATGAGCAGTTCTTC

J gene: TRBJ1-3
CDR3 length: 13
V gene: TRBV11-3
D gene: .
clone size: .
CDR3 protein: CASSLSGGSTIYF
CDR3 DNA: TGTGCCAGCAGCTTGTCCGGCGGGAGCACCATATATTTT

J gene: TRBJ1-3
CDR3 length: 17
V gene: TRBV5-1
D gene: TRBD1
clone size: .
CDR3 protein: CASSLAGTGGSGNTIYF
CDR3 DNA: TGCGCCAGCAGCTTGGCCGGGACAGGAGGCTCTGGAAACACCATATATTTT

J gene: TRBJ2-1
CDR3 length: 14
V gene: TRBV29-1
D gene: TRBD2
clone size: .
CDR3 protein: CSVDERERYNEQFF
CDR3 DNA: TGCAGCGTAGACGAGCGGGAGCGATACAATGAGCAGTTCTTC

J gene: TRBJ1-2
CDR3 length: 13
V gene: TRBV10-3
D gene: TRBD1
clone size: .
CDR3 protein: CAISGQGNYGYTF
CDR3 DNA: TGTGCCATCAGTGGACAGGGTAACTATGGCTACACCTTC

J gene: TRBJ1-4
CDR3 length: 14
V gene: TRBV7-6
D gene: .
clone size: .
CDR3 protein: CASGQWGQGEKLFF
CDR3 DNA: TGTGCCAGCGGCCAGTGGGGGCAAGGTGAAAAACTGTTTTTT

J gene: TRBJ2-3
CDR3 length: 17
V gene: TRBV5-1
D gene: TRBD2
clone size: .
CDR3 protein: CASSPGLAGGPPDTQYF
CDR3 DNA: TGCGCCAGCAGCCCTGGACTAGCGGGAGGCCCCCCAGATACGCAGTATTTT